This TCR beta chain was identified during a study of T cells in localized non-small cell lung cancer. The CDR3 totals 16 residues. Per the germline V gene, CDR1 is SGHAT and CDR2 is FQNNGV. V dropped 3 bases and J dropped 0 bases, with 12 bases sitting between them. Generated by immunoSEQ multiplex PCR, the TCRdb table keeps only in-frame clones and is missing some. The table records roughly 40,000 clones, 85% to 90% of them present only once. This sequence was found in a man aged 18 to 50 with stage I lung adenocarcinoma. The chain recombines TRBV11-2 with TRBJ2-1; D might be TRBD1 or TRBD2, each matching 5 bases. Source: peripheral blood, taken before any cancer treatment. In DNA form, the CDR3 reads TGTGCCAGCAGCTTTAGAGGGGATAGCTCCTACAATGAGCAGTTCTTC. Protein sequence: CASSFRGDSSYNEQFF.